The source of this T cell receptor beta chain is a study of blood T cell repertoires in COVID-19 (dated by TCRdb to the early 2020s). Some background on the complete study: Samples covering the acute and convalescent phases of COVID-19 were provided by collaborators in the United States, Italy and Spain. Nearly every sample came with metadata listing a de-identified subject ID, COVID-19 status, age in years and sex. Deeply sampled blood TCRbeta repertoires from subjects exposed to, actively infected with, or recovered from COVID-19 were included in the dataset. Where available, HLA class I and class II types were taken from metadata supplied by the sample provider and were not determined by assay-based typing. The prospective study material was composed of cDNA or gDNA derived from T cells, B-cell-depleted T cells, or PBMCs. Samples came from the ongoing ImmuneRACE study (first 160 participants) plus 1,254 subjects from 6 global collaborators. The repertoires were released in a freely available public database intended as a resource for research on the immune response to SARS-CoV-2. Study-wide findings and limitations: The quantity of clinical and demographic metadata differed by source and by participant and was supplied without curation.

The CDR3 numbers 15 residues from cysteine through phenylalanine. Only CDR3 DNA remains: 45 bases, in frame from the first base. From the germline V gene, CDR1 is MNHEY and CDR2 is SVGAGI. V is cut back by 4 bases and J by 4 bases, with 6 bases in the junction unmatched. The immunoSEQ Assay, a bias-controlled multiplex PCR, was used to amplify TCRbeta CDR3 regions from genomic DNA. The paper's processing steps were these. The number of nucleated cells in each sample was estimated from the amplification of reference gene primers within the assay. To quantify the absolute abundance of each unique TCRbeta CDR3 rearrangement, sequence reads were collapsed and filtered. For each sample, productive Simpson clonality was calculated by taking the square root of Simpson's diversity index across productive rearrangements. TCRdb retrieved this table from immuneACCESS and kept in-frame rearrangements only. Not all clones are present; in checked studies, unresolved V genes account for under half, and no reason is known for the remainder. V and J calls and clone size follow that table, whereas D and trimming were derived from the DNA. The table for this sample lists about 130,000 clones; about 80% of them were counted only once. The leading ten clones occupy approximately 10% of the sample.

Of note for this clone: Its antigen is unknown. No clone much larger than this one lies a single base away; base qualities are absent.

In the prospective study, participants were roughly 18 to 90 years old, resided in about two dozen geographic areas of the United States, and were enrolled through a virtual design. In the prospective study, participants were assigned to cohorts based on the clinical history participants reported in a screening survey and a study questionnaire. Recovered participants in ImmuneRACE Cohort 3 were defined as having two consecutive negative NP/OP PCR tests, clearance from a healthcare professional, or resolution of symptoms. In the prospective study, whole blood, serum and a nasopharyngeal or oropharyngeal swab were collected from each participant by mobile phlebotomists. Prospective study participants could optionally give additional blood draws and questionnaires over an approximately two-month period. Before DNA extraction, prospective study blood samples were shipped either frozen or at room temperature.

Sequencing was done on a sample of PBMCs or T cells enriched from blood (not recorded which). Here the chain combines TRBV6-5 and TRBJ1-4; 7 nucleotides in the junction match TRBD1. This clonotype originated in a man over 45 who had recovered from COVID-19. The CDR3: CASSSPRDSNEKLFF. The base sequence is TGTGCCAGCAGTTCGCCCCGGGACAGTAATGAAAAACTGTTTTTT.